This paragraph covers one T cell receptor beta chain sequence. Its specificity is not known. Produced via immunoSEQ multiplex PCR; TCRdb's table is partial and in-frame only. The sample shows 90,000 to 120,000 clones, about nine tenths of them seen only once. This sample was taken from a study of T cell responses to AZD1222 COVID-19 vaccine. As for the study in general: Recipients boosted at about 4 weeks or about 12 weeks are pooled. Study results and caveats: Females made up more of the donors, who were largely white British, and clonal diversity may have come out too low. Mapped onto spike, vaccine-associated CD4 TCRs spanned it and were dominant at 160-218 and 743-854. Repertoire samples came only from after the peak T cell response.

Germline lookup yields CDR1 ENHRY and CDR2 SYGVKD. V shed 6 bases and J shed 1 base, with 10 bases lying between them. This CDR3 region has 14 residues. The gene calls are TRBV10-3 and TRBJ1-5; unclear D gene. The TCR originated in an adult in good health. The sequences come from peripheral blood, collected on day 0 of AZD1222 vaccination. CDR3 DNA: TGTGCCATCAGCTCGGACGGGAGCAATCAGCCCCAGCATTTT. Its translation is CAISSDGSNQPQHF.